The 20 T cell receptor beta chains given below trace back to one sample, sequenced in a study of siplizumab effects on memory and regulatory T cells. The repertoire was sequenced with immunoSEQ multiplex PCR; TCRdb's copy has only in-frame clones and lacks some. The table includes 90,000 to 140,000 clones, about 92% detected once. Sequencing used CD4+ T cells sorted from blood. Receptor source: a human donor in good health.

The chain has TRBV5-1 and TRBJ1-6; a weak D match, TRBD1 (6 bases). Germline-derived CDR1 and CDR2 are SGHRS and YFSETQ. The CDR3 spans 15 residues. V dropped 6 bases and J dropped 8 bases, with 18 bases sitting between them. The CDR3 spells CASKPTGGADSPLHF. CDR3 in DNA: TGCGCCAGCAAACCTACCGGGGGGGCCGATTCACCCCTCCACTTT.

The chain carries TRBV5-6 and TRBJ1-1; weak D call: TRBD1 (6 bases). The CDR3 is made up of 15 amino acids. V lost 0 bases, J lost 4 bases, and 13 bases lay in between. Germline V lookup: CDR1 SGHDT, CDR2 YYEEEE. Here the CDR3 reads CASSLAGKGGTEAFF. DNA for the CDR3: TGTGCCAGCAGCTTGGCCGGGAAGGGGGGCACTGAAGCTTTCTTT.

The rearrangement uses TRBV29-1 and TRBJ2-2; TRBD1 matches 9 bases. The CDR3 consists of 11 residues. Germline values: CDR1 SQVTM, CDR2 ANQGSEA. This CDR3 reads CRRTGVGELFF. The CDR3 coding sequence is TGCAGACGGACAGGGGTTGGGGAGCTGTTTTTT.

The chain employs TRBV21-1 and TRBJ1-5. TRBV21-1 represents a pseudogene. The CDR3 is 15 residues long. CDR3 sequence: CASSKALSCYQPQHF. The CDR3, as DNA: TGTGCCAGCAGCAAAGCGCTTAGCTGCTATCAGCCCCAGCATTTT.

This rearrangement joins TRBV4-2 to TRBJ1-1, with TRBD1 matching 8 bases. Germline V lookup: CDR1 LGHNA, CDR2 YNFKEQ. Germline trimming cut 4 bases from V and 1 base from J; bases unmatched to any gene: 5. The CDR3 totals 15 residues. The CDR3 region has the DNA TGTGCCAGCAGCCGTGCAGGGGGCCGGAACACTGAAGCTTTCTTT. Protein: CASSRAGGRNTEAFF.

The chain joins TRBV7-2 to TRBJ1-1; D is unclear. The CDR3 consists of 13 residues. In germline, CDR1 is SGHTA, CDR2 FQGNSA. Trimming shortened V by 1 base and J by 11 bases, and 14 bases separated the two germline ends. Written as DNA, the CDR3 is TGTGCCAGCAGCTTAGTGGGCTCCCGCAATGCTTTCTTT. As protein: CASSLVGSRNAFF.

The chain carries TRBV21-1 and TRBJ1-6; TRBD1, the table's D call, was not compared with the DNA. TRBV21-1 is annotated as a pseudogene. The CDR3 has 18 residues. CDR3 region: CASSKRTGGVAYNSPLHF. CDR3 in DNA: TGTGCCAGCAGCAAAAGGACAGGGGGCGTCGCCTATAATTCACCCCTCCACTTT.

The rearrangement links TRBV19 to TRBJ1-5, with D uncertain. V lost 2 bases, J lost 0 bases, and 8 bases lay in between. Germline V gene lookup returns CDR1 LNHDA and CDR2 SQIVND (reference sequence). CDR3 size: 15 residues. The CDR3 loop is CASSIKVYSNQPQHF. In nucleotides, the CDR3 is TGTGCCAGTAGTATAAAAGTCTATAGCAATCAGCCCCAGCATTTT.

This chain connects TRBV6-4 to TRBJ1-2; a weak D match, TRBD1 (5 bases). CDR1 MRHNA and CDR2 SNTAGT come from the germline V gene. Trimming shortened V by 4 bases and J by 6 bases, and 12 bases separated the two germline ends. The CDR3 is 13 residues long. The CDR3 protein is CASSAEAGHGYTF. In DNA, the CDR3 is TGTGCCAGCAGTGCTGAAGCAGGGCATGGCTACACCTTC.

The chain employs TRBV5-4 and TRBJ2-2; D not certain. There are 15 residues in the CDR3. CDR1 SGHNT and CDR2 YYREEE come from the germline V gene (reference sequence). V was clipped by 1 base and J by 3 bases, with 10 bases between them. CDR3 DNA sequence: TGTGCCAGCAGCTTGTTTTGGCAGGACACCGGGGAGCTGTTTTTT. Residues: CASSLFWQDTGELFF.

The chain links TRBV27 to TRBJ1-3; TRBD1 might be the D (6 bases). CDR3 length: 17 amino acids. Trimming cost V 9 bases and J 0 bases, with 21 bases left between them. CDR1 and CDR2 (germline): MNHEY, SMNVEV (reference sequence). The DNA for the CDR3 is TGTGCCAGGAGCGGGGGGCCGCAGCTTAACTCTGGAAACACCATATATTTT. Translated: CARSGGPQLNSGNTIYF.

The chain recombines TRBV7-2 with TRBJ2-2; 9 nucleotides agree with TRBD2. This CDR3 comprises 15 residues. Germline V gives CDR1 SGHTA, CDR2 FQGNSA. The J segment lost 0 bases and the V segment lost 5 bases, leaving 1 base of the junction unmatched. The CDR3 DNA reads TGTGCCAGCAGCCGACTAGCGGCGAACACCGGGGAGCTGTTTTTT. This translates into CASSRLAANTGELFF. Full variable domain (outside the CDR3, taken from reference TRBV7-2 and TRBJ2-2): GAGVSQSPSNKVTEKGKDVELRCDPISGHTALYWYRQSLGQGLEFLIYFQGNSAPDKSGLPSDRFSAERTGGSVSTLTIQRTQQEDSAVYLCASSRLAANTGELFFGEGSRLTVL.

The chain joins TRBV6-5 to TRBJ2-3, with unresolved D. V was pared by 8 bases and J by 0 bases, with 15 bases between. The CDR3 consists of 15 residues. Germline V gene sequence: CDR1 MNHEY, CDR2 SVGAGI. DNA of the CDR3: TGTGCCAGCGCACCTCCAGGACCTAGCACAGATACGCAGTATTTT. Its translation is CASAPPGPSTDTQYF.

This chain uses TRBV7-9 with TRBJ1-5; D gene uncertain. The ends were cut back, 4 bases at V and 7 bases at J, with 14 bases in the middle. Germline CDR1 is SEHNR and CDR2 is FQNEAQ (reference sequence). There are 14 residues in the CDR3. CDR3 in DNA: TGTGCCAGCAGCTCTATGGGCCAATTCCAGCCCCAGCATTTT. It is translated as CASSSMGQFQPQHF.

This chain connects TRBV19 to TRBJ1-1; D perhaps matches TRBD1 (6 bases). Deletions cut 3 bases from V and 7 bases from J, with 18 bases between. Germline V CDR1 and CDR2: LNHDA, SQIVND (reference sequence). The CDR3 spans 15 residues. CDR3: CASSMGSGGRGEAFF. CDR3 in DNA: TGTGCCAGTAGTATGGGCAGCGGGGGGCGAGGTGAAGCTTTCTTT.

This clone was counted between two and nine times. V gene TRBV7-2 combines with J gene TRBJ2-7; maybe TRBD2 (5 bases). Trimming removed 5 bases at V and 7 bases at J, with 18 bases between. From germline, CDR1 is SGHTA and CDR2 FQGNSA. CDR3 size: 14 residues. CDR3 coding DNA: TGTGCCAGCAGCCGCGCGGAAGGGAGTAGTGAGCAGTACTTC. Translating it yields CASSRAEGSSEQYF. The full variable domain, rest sourced from reference TRBV7-2 and TRBJ2-7, is GAGVSQSPSNKVTEKGKDVELRCDPISGHTALYWYRQSLGQGLEFLIYFQGNSAPDKSGLPSDRFSAERTGGSVSTLTIQRTQQEDSAVYLCASSRAEGSSEQYFGPGTRLTVT.

The chain uses TRBV2 and TRBJ1-6; 10 bases are a match to TRBD1. CDR1 SNHLY and CDR2 FYNNEI come from the germline V gene. Trimming took 2 bases from V and 7 from J; bases not matched to a gene: 2. The CDR3 sequence is 15 residues long. CDR3 sequence reads: CASSELGQGNSPLHF. The DNA for the CDR3 is TGTGCCAGCAGTGAATTGGGACAGGGGAATTCACCCCTCCACTTT.

The chain recombines TRBV5-1 with TRBJ1-3, with a possible D match to TRBD1 (5 bases). The CDR3 length is 15 residues. Trimming took 2 bases from V and 0 from J, leaving 9 bases between them. The V gene's germline CDR1 is SGHRS and CDR2 YFSETQ. Written as DNA, the CDR3 is TGCGCCAGCAGCTTTGACAGTAACTCTGGAAACACCATATATTTT. It yields the protein CASSFDSNSGNTIYF.

The rearrangement uses TRBV11-2 and TRBJ1-1, with D hard to call. CDR3 length equals 14 residues. Per germline, CDR1 SGHAT and CDR2 FQNNGV. V shed 5 bases and J shed 6 bases, with 16 bases lying between them. CDR3 sequence: CASSLRTVSAEAFF. The DNA of the CDR3 is TGTGCCAGCAGCCTTCGGACGGTGTCGGCTGAAGCTTTCTTT.

The table lists this clone with a count of one. V and J are TRBV2 and TRBJ1-2; D gene uncertain. CDR3 length: 15 amino acids. Germline-derived CDR1 and CDR2 are SNHLY and FYNNEI. Trimming pared 6 bases from V and 4 bases from J, leaving 18 bases between. The CDR3 loop reads CASSRSEDPGYGYTF. In DNA, the CDR3 is TGTGCCAGCAGCCGATCCGAAGACCCTGGCTATGGCTACACCTTC.